This T cell receptor beta chain was sequenced in a study of beta chain features in type 1 diabetes. Findings and caveats of the study: The study left unresolved whether HLA type influences TCRB rearrangement.

Of note for this clone: What it binds is unknown.

From germline, CDR1 is LGHNA and CDR2 YSLEER. The CDR3 has 17 amino acids. Unmatched junction bases numbered 11, after V lost 4 bases and J lost 4 bases. The investigators reverse transcribed all of the isolated RNA, so they sequenced expressed TCRB transcripts. Profiled with immunoSEQ multiplex PCR; TCRdb holds only in-frame clones, not every one. Here the sample spans approximately 37,000 clones, 50% to 75% being singletons. The chain employs TRBV4-3 and TRBJ1-2; 11 bases agree with TRBD1. The material sequenced was Tregs from blood. The sequence came from a woman aged 30 to 39 in good health. The CDR3 sequence: CASSRLDPGQGGYGYTF. CDR3 nucleotides: TGCGCCAGCAGCCGTCTTGATCCGGGACAGGGGGGCTATGGCTACACCTTC.